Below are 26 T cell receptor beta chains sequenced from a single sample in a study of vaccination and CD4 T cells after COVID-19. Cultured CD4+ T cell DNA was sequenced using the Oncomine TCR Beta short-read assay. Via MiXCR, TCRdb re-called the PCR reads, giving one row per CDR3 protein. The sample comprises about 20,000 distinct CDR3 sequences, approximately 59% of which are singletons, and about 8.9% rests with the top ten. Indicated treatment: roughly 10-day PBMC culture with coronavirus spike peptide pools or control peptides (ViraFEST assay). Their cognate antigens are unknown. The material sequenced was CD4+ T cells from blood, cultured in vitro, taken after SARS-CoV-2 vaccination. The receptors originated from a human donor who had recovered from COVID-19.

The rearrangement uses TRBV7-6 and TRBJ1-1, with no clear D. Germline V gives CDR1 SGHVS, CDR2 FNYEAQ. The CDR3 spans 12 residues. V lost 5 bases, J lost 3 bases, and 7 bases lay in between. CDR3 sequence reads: CASSPLDTEAFF. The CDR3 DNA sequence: TGTGCCAGCAGCCCCCTCGACACTGAAGCTTTCTTT.

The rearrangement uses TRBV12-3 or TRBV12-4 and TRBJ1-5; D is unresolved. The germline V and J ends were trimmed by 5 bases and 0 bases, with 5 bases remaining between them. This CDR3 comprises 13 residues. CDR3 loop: CASSLYSNQPQHF. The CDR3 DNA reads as TGTGCCAGCAGTCTATATAGCAATCAGCCCCAGCATTTT.

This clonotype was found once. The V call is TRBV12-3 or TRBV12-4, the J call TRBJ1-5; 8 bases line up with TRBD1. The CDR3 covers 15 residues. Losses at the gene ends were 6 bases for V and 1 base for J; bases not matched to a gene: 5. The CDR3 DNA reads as TGTGCCAGCAGCACGAGGACAGGGAGCAATCAGCCCCAGCATTTT. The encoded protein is CASSTRTGSNQPQHF.

CDR3 amino acids: CASSKDSYEQYF. The CDR3 region has the DNA TGTGCCAGTAGCAAGGATTCCTACGAGCAGTACTTC. V and J are TRBV5-4 and TRBJ2-7, with D hard to call. CDR1 and CDR2 from the germline V gene are SGHNT and YYREEE (reference sequence). The CDR3 runs 12 residues. V shed 8 bases and J shed 1 base, with 10 bases lying between them.

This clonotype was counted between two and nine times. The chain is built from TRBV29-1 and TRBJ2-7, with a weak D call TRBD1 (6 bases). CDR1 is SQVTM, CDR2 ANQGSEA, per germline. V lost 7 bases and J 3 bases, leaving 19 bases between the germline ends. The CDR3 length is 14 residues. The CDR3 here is CSAEVQGRVYEQYF. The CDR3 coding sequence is TGCAGCGCGGAAGTACAGGGTAGGGTCTACGAGCAGTACTTC.

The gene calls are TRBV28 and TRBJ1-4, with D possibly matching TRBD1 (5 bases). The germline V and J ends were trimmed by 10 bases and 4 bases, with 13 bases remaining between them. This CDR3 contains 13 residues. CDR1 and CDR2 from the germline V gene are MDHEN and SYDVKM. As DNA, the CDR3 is TGTGCCACCCACGGGGGAGGTAATGAAAAACTGTTTTTT. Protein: CATHGGGNEKLFF.

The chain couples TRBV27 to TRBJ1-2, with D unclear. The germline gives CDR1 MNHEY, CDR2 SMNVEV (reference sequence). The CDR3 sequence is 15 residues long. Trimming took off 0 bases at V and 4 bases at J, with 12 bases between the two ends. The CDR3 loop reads CASSLSSPVGYGYTF. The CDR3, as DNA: TGTGCCAGCAGTTTATCGAGTCCAGTCGGCTATGGCTACACCTTC.

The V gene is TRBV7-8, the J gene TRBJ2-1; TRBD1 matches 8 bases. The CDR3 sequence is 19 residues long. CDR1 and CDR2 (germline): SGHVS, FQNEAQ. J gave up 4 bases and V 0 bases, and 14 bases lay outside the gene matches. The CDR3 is CASSLAVSSGTGLYNEQFF. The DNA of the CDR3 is TGTGCCAGCAGCTTAGCCGTCTCTTCCGGGACAGGACTTTACAATGAGCAGTTCTTC.

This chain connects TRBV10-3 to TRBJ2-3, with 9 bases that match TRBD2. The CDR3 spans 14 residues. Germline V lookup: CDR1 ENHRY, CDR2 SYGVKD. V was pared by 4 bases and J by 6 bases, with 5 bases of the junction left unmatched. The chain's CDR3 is CAISGGGAEDTQYF. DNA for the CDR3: TGTGCCATCAGTGGCGGGGGGGCGGAGGATACGCAGTATTTT.

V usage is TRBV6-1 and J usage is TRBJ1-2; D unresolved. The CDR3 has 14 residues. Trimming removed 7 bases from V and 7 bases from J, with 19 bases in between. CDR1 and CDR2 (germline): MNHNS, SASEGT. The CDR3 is CASNPWVKSGGYTF. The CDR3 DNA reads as TGTGCCAGCAACCCGTGGGTAAAGAGTGGTGGCTACACCTTC.

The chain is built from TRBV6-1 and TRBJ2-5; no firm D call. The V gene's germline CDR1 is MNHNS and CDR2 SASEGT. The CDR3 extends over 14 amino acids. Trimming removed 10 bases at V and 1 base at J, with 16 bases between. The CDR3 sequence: CATGPYLLQETQYF. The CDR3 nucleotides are TGTGCCACCGGACCGTATCTTCTCCAAGAGACCCAGTACTTC.

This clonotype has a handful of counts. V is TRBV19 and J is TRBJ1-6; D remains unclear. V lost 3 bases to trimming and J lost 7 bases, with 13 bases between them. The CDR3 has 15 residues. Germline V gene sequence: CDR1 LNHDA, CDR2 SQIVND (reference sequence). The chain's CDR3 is CASSMTVDRNSPLHF. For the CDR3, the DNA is TGTGCCAGTAGTATGACTGTCGACCGGAATTCACCCCTCCACTTT.

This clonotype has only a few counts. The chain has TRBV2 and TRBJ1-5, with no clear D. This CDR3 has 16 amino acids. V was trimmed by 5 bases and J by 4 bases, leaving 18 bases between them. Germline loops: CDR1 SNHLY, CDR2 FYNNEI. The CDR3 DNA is TGTGCCAGCAGTCCTTACCCTCTCTCGACAAATCAGCCCCAGCATTTT. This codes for CASSPYPLSTNQPQHF.

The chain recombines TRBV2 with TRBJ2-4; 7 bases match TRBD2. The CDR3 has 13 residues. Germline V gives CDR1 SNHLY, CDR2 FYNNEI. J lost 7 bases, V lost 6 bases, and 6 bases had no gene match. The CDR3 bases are TGTGCCAGCAGGGCGGGAGCGGGGAACATTCAGTACTTC. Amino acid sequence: CASRAGAGNIQYF.

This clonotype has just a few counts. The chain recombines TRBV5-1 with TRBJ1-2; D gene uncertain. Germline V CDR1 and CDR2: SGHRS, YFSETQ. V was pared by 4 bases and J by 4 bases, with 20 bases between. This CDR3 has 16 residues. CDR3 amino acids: CASSDGDLGRSYGYTF. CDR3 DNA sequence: TGCGCCAGCAGCGATGGGGATCTAGGCCGGAGCTATGGCTACACCTTC.

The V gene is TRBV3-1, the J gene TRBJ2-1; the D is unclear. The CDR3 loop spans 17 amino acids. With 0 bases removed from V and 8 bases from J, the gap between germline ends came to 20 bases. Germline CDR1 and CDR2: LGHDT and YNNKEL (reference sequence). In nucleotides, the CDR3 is TGTGCCAGCAGCCAAGAGGCTTTCGTCCTGCGCAGCGATGAGCAGTTCTTC. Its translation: CASSQEAFVLRSDEQFF.

CDR3 coding DNA: TGTGCCAGCAGTCCAAGACAGGGCGGGAACACTGAAGCTTTCTTT. Translation: CASSPRQGGNTEAFF. The V gene is TRBV12-3 or TRBV12-4, the J gene TRBJ1-1, with TRBD1 matching over 7 bases. The V segment lost 5 bases and the J segment 1 base; nucleotides outside the gene matches: 7. The CDR3 totals 15 residues.

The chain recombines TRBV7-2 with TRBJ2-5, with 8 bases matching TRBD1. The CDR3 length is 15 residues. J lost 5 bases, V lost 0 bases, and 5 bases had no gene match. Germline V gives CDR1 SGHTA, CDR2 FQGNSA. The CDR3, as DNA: TGTGCCAGCAGCTTAGCGGCAGGGGGCGGGGAGACCCAGTACTTC. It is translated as CASSLAAGGGETQYF.

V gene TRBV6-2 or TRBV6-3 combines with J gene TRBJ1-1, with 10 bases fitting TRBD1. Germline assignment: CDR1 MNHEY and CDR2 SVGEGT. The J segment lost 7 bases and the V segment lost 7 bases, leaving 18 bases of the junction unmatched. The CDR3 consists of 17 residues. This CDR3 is CASNNLGADRGRNEAFF. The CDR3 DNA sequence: TGTGCCAGCAACAACTTAGGAGCGGACAGGGGGAGAAATGAAGCTTTCTTT.

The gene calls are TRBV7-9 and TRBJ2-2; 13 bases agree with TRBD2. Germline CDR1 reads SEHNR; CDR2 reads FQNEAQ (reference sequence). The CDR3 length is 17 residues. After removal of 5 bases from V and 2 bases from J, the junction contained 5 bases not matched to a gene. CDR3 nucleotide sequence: TGTGCCAGCAGCGATCGACTAGCGGGAGGTAACACCGGGGAGCTGTTTTTT. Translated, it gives CASSDRLAGGNTGELFF.

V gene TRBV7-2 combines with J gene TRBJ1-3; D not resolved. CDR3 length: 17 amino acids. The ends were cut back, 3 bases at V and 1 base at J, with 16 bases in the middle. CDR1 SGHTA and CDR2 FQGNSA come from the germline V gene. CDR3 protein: CASSFIPGFGSGNTIYF. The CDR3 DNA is TGTGCCAGCAGCTTTATCCCGGGTTTCGGATCTGGAAACACCATATATTTT.

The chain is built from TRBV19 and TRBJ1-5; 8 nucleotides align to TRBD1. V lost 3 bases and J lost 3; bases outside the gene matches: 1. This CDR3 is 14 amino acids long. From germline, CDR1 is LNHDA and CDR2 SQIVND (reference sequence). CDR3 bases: TGTGCCAGTAGTATCCAGGGGGCCAATCAGCCCCAGCATTTT. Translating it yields CASSIQGANQPQHF.

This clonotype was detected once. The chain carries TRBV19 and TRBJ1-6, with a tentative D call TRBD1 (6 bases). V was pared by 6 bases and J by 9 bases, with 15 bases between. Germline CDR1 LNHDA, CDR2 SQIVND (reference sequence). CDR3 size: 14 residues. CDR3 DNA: TGTGCCAGTAGGACACAGGGAGCGGGTTCACCCCTCCACTTT. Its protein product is CASRTQGAGSPLHF.

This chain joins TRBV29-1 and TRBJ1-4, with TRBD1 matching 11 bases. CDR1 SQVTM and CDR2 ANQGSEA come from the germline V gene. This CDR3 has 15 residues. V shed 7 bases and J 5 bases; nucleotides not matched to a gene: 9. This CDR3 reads CSGGQGAGKNEKLFF. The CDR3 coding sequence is TGCAGCGGTGGACAGGGGGCTGGGAAAAATGAAAAACTGTTTTTT.

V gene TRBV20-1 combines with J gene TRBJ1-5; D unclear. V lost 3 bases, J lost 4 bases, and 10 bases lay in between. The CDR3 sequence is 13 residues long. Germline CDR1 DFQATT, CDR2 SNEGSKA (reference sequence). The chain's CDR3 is CSASGVGNQPQHF. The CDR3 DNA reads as TGCAGTGCTAGTGGGGTCGGGAATCAGCCCCAGCATTTT.

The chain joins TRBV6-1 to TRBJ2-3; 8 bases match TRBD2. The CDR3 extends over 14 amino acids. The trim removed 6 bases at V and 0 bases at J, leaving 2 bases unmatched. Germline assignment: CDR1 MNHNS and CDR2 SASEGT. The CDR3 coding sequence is TGTGCCAGCAGGAGCGGGGGTAGCACAGATACGCAGTATTTT. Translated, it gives CASRSGGSTDTQYF.